The 32 T cell receptor beta chains below all came from one sample that was sequenced in a study of cytomegalovirus exposure and HLA in healthy donors. The assay was immunoSEQ multiplex PCR, and TCRdb's table has in-frame clones only and misses some. Counted here are about 400,000 clones, 80% to 90% occurring once; the ten biggest clones make up 0.65% to 0.95%. Source material: PBMCs. The receptors here all came from a young woman in good health and CMV-seronegative.

The chain uses TRBV19 and TRBJ2-1, with 10 bases identical to TRBD2. V lost 4 bases, J lost 5 bases, and 8 bases stayed unmatched. Germline V gives CDR1 LNHDA, CDR2 SQIVND (reference sequence). CDR3 length: 16 amino acids. Here the CDR3 reads CASSSPGLALNNEQFF. The CDR3 bases are TGTGCCAGTAGTAGTCCGGGACTAGCGTTGAACAATGAGCAGTTCTTC. The variable domain in full, completed from reference TRBV19 and TRBJ2-1, reads DGGITQSPKYLFRKEGQNVTLSCEQNLNHDAMYWYRQDPGQGLRLIYYSQIVNDFQKGDIAEGYSVSREKKESFPLTVTSAQKNPTAFYLCASSSPGLALNNEQFFGPGTRLTVL.

The chain is built from TRBV19 and TRBJ2-1; 7 bases fit TRBD2. The V gene's germline CDR1 is LNHDA and CDR2 SQIVND (reference sequence). V trimming: 5 bases; J trimming: 2 bases; junction bases outside the gene matches: 12. The CDR3 contains 17 residues. CDR3 sequence (DNA): TGTGCCAGTAGTCCCGGACGAGTGGGAGGGGCCTACAATGAGCAGTTCTTC. It translates to CASSPGRVGGAYNEQFF.

CDR3 bases: TGTGCCAGTAGTATGGCCGGACAGCCCTACGAGCAGTACTTC. Its protein is CASSMAGQPYEQYF. The chain recombines TRBV19 with TRBJ2-7; a weak D match, TRBD1 (6 bases). The germline V gene encodes CDR1 LNHDA and CDR2 SQIVND (reference sequence). CDR3 length: 14 amino acids. Trimming stripped 3 bases from V and 2 bases from J, with 11 bases between.

The chain employs TRBV7-9 and TRBJ2-3; 16 positions match TRBD2. The germline gives CDR1 SEHNR, CDR2 FQNEAQ (reference sequence). V was pared by 5 bases and J by 2 bases, with 7 bases of the junction left unmatched. CDR3 length equals 18 residues. The CDR3 reads CASSRGTSGGAPTDTQYF. The CDR3 DNA sequence: TGTGCCAGCAGCAGAGGGACTAGCGGGGGGGCTCCCACAGATACGCAGTATTTT.

The J gene is TRBJ1-1, the V gene TRBV30; D unclear. The CDR3 length is 11 residues. Germline assignment: CDR1 GTSNPN and CDR2 SVGIG (reference sequence). The ends were cut back, 4 bases at V and 6 bases at J, with 9 bases in the middle. CDR3 sequence (DNA): TGTGCCTGGATAGCAGTTTCTGAAGCTTTCTTT. The encoded protein is CAWIAVSEAFF.

This clone was seen once. This rearrangement joins TRBV6-1 to TRBJ2-7, with unresolved D. V was trimmed by 0 bases and J by 3 bases, leaving 15 bases between them. The germline V gene has CDR1 MNHNS and CDR2 SASEGT. CDR3 length equals 16 residues. CDR3 nucleotides: TGTGCCAGCAGTGAAGCGTATACGGGTCTCATCTACGAGCAGTACTTC. Translated: CASSEAYTGLIYEQYF.

This chain connects TRBV29-1 to TRBJ1-1; the D is unclear. The CDR3 runs 11 residues. V dropped 2 bases and J dropped 9 bases, with 10 bases sitting between them. CDR1 SQVTM and CDR2 ANQGSEA come from the germline V gene. CDR3 loop: CSVETREQAFF. In nucleotides, the CDR3 is TGCAGCGTTGAAACCCGGGAACAAGCTTTCTTT.

This chain joins TRBV19 and TRBJ2-5; D possibly corresponds to TRBD2 (5 bases). Germline values: CDR1 LNHDA, CDR2 SQIVND (reference sequence). The CDR3 consists of 15 residues. The V end was cut by 3 bases, the J end by 4 bases, with 15 bases between. CDR3 in DNA: TGTGCCAGTAGTATCGTCGAGGGAATCGGAGAGACCCAGTACTTC. This sequence encodes CASSIVEGIGETQYF. Using reference TRBV19 and TRBJ2-5 for the parts outside the CDR3, the full variable domain is DGGITQSPKYLFRKEGQNVTLSCEQNLNHDAMYWYRQDPGQGLRLIYYSQIVNDFQKGDIAEGYSVSREKKESFPLTVTSAQKNPTAFYLCASSIVEGIGETQYFGPGTRLLVL.

The chain is built from TRBV5-4 and TRBJ1-1; possibly TRBD1 for D (6 bases). CDR1 and CDR2 (germline): SGHNT, YYREEE (reference sequence). This CDR3 comprises 15 residues. V was cut by 0 bases and J by 1 base, with 10 bases left in between. CDR3 region: CASSLAGGANTEAFF. The DNA of the CDR3 is TGTGCCAGCAGCTTGGCCGGGGGGGCGAACACTGAAGCTTTCTTT.

The rearrangement uses TRBV19 and TRBJ2-1; 9 bases agree with TRBD1. The CDR3 sequence is 14 residues long. The germline CDR1 and CDR2 sequences are LNHDA and SQIVND (reference sequence). Trimming took 5 bases from V and 7 from J; bases not matched to a gene: 6. The CDR3 DNA reads as TGTGCCAGTAGTCCCACAGGGGGCACGAATGAGCAGTTCTTC. Amino acids: CASSPTGGTNEQFF.

The chain employs TRBV2 and TRBJ2-1, with 9 bases aligning to TRBD2. The CDR3 runs to 15 residues. Germline loops: CDR1 SNHLY, CDR2 FYNNEI. Trimming at V came to 7 bases and at J to 9 bases, leaving 13 bases not matched to a gene. Here the CDR3 DNA reads TGTGCCAGCACAGAAGTCAGCGGGAGGCGGGGTGAGCAGTTCTTC. Encoded protein: CASTEVSGRRGEQFF.

V and J are TRBV9 and TRBJ2-4; 8 bases line up with TRBD2. The germline CDR1 and CDR2 sequences are SGDLS and YYNGEE. V was clipped by 0 bases and J by 16 bases; unmatched bases: 21. CDR3 length: 17 residues. CDR3 in DNA: TGTGCCAGCAGCGTAGGGGGGCGTTTGTTTAGCGGGACGTCCCTCTACTTC. Protein: CASSVGGRLFSGTSLYF.

The chain is built from TRBV2 and TRBJ2-2; D uncertain. Germline V gene data show CDR1 as SNHLY and CDR2 as FYNNEI. V was pared by 6 bases and J by 7 bases, with 12 bases between. The CDR3 length is 13 residues. The CDR3, as DNA: TGTGCCAGCAGCCCGGCTCGGGTCGGGGAGCTGTTTTTT. Encoded protein: CASSPARVGELFF.

The rearrangement joins TRBV12-2 to TRBJ2-6; the table's D call, TRBD1, was not checked against the DNA. TRBV12-2 is assigned pseudogene status. CDR3 length: 17 residues. The CDR3 region is CASRTPHPTTGANVLTF. CDR3 sequence (DNA): TGTGCAAGTCGCACCCCGCACCCGACAACTGGGGCCAACGTCCTGACTTTC.

The chain couples TRBV7-8 to TRBJ2-1; weak D call: TRBD2 (5 bases). The CDR3 length is 16 residues. Between the trimmed V and J ends, which lost 0 bases and 2 bases, there was a span of 11 bases. Looked up from germline, CDR1 is SGHVS and CDR2 is FQNEAQ. The CDR3 protein is CASSLADPGTYNEQFF. CDR3 DNA: TGTGCCAGCAGCTTAGCCGATCCCGGGACCTACAATGAGCAGTTCTTC.

The rearrangement links TRBV27 to TRBJ2-1, with 9 bases matching TRBD1. J was trimmed by 4 bases and V by 5 bases; bases with no gene match: 9. Germline values: CDR1 MNHEY, CDR2 SMNVEV (reference sequence). This CDR3 is 16 amino acids long. The CDR3 DNA follows: TGTGCCAGCAGTCCGCTACAGGGGGCAGGGTACAATGAGCAGTTCTTC. It is translated as CASSPLQGAGYNEQFF.

This sequence joins TRBV2 and TRBJ2-2; TRBD1 aligns across 8 bases. The junction had 3 bases not matched to a gene; V was cut back by 6 bases and J by 0 bases. This CDR3 region has 15 residues. Germline CDR1 reads SNHLY; CDR2 reads FYNNEI. CDR3 loop: CASRGDRTNTGELFF. The DNA of the CDR3 is TGTGCCAGCAGGGGGGACAGGACGAACACCGGGGAGCTGTTTTTT.

V usage is TRBV5-6 and J usage is TRBJ2-7; D is uncertain. The V gene lost 0 bases and the J gene lost 7 bases, with 11 bases spanning the gap. Germline CDR1 reads SGHDT; CDR2 reads YYEEEE. The CDR3 loop spans 13 amino acids. As DNA, the CDR3 is TGTGCCAGCAGCTTGGATATGGCCGTGGAGCAGTACTTC. The encoded protein is CASSLDMAVEQYF.

The gene calls are TRBV27 and TRBJ2-1; 7 bases fit TRBD2. CDR3 length: 15 residues. The V gene's germline CDR1 is MNHEY and CDR2 SMNVEV (reference sequence). The J segment lost 4 bases and the V segment lost 6 bases, leaving 9 bases of the junction unmatched. CDR3 protein: CASSRTRELYNEQFF. CDR3 coding DNA: TGTGCCAGCAGCCGTACGCGGGAGCTATACAATGAGCAGTTCTTC.

The rearrangement links TRBV6-4 to TRBJ2-2; D might be TRBD2 (6 bases). The CDR3 sequence is 16 residues long. Trimming took off 0 bases at V and 4 bases at J, with 12 bases between the two ends. The germline V gene encodes CDR1 MRHNA and CDR2 SNTAGT. CDR3 DNA: TGTGCCAGCAGTGACTCGGGGGACTGGGGCACCGGGGAGCTGTTTTTT. Translating it yields CASSDSGDWGTGELFF.

In the case of this clone: The same CDR3 can be traced to other DNA sequences in this sample. The chain carries TRBV19 and TRBJ2-7, with D tentatively TRBD2 (7 bases). CDR3 length: 14 amino acids. Germline values: CDR1 LNHDA, CDR2 SQIVND (reference sequence). Trimming cost V 3 bases and J 4 bases, with 13 bases left between them. The CDR3 DNA is TGTGCCAGTAGTATTTCGGGGGGCGGTTACGAGCAGTACTTC. It specifies CASSISGGGYEQYF.

This clone has just a few counts. The same CDR3 also results from other DNA sequences found in this sample. The chain is built from TRBV18 and TRBJ2-5; possibly TRBD1 for D (8 bases). CDR1 is KGHSH, CDR2 LQKENI, per germline. The CDR3 contains 14 residues. V was clipped by 3 bases and J by 5 bases, with 13 bases between them. CDR3 sequence: CASSPGQGGETQYF. The CDR3, as DNA: TGTGCCAGCTCACCCGGACAGGGAGGGGAGACCCAGTACTTC.

This rearrangement joins TRBV6-5 to TRBJ2-3, with a tentative D call TRBD1 (6 bases). V lost 2 bases and J 5 bases, leaving 14 bases between the germline ends. This CDR3 is 15 amino acids long. Germline CDR1 MNHEY, CDR2 SVGAGI. CDR3 DNA: TGTGCCAGCAGTTACACCGTGACAGGATTAGATACGCAGTATTTT. The encoded protein is CASSYTVTGLDTQYF.

The chain combines TRBV6-5 with TRBJ1-1; D may be TRBD1 (5 bases). CDR1 is MNHEY, CDR2 SVGAGI, per germline. There are 14 residues in the CDR3. V shed 0 bases and J shed 7 bases, with 12 bases lying between them. In nucleotides, the CDR3 is TGTGCCAGCAGTTACTCGGAGACAGCTAATGAAGCTTTCTTT. Protein: CASSYSETANEAFF.

This chain connects TRBV28 to TRBJ1-2; the D is unclear. Germline V gives CDR1 MDHEN, CDR2 SYDVKM. V was trimmed by 8 bases and J by 2 bases, leaving 6 bases between them. The CDR3 contains 11 residues. The CDR3 protein is CASGQNYGYTF. CDR3 DNA sequence: TGTGCCAGCGGGCAGAACTATGGCTACACCTTC.

The rearrangement links TRBV5-6 to TRBJ2-7; D call uncertain. V shed 4 bases and J shed 5 bases, with 7 bases lying between them. The CDR3 runs 11 residues. CDR1 and CDR2 from the germline V gene are SGHDT and YYEEEE. The CDR3 here is CASSAGHEQYF. The CDR3 DNA sequence: TGTGCCAGCAGCGCAGGCCACGAGCAGTACTTC. The full variable domain, completed using reference TRBV5-6 and TRBJ2-7, is DAGVTQSPTHLIKTRGQQVTLRCSPKSGHDTVSWYQQALGQGPQFIFQYYEEEERQRGNFPDRFSGHQFPNYSSELNVNALLLGDSALYLCASSAGHEQYFGPGTRLTVT.

The chain joins TRBV13 to TRBJ2-1; 11 nucleotides agree with TRBD2. The CDR3 contains 17 residues. Germline CDR1 is PRHDT and CDR2 is FYEKMQ (reference sequence). The trim removed 5 bases at V and 5 bases at J, leaving 11 bases unmatched. CDR3 in DNA: TGTGCCAGCAGCGTTGTACTAGCGGGGGTCGTGGACAATGAGCAGTTCTTC. This encodes CASSVVLAGVVDNEQFF.

V usage is TRBV5-8 and J usage is TRBJ2-3; D gene uncertain. Germline V gene data show CDR1 as SGHTS and CDR2 as YDEGEE. The CDR3 spans 12 residues. The ends were cut back, 4 bases at V and 3 bases at J, with 6 bases in the middle. The CDR3 sequence is CASSRATDTQYF. In DNA, the CDR3 is TGTGCCAGCAGCCGAGCGACAGATACGCAGTATTTT.

J is TRBJ2-6 and V is TRBV7-2; 10 bases align to TRBD1. The junction had 5 bases not matched to a gene; V was cut back by 5 bases and J by 4 bases. This CDR3 is 16 amino acids long. Looked up from germline, CDR1 is SGHTA and CDR2 is FQGNSA. The CDR3 loop is CASSRDRGAGANVLTF. DNA for the CDR3: TGTGCCAGCAGCCGGGACAGGGGCGCAGGGGCCAACGTCCTGACTTTC.

This clone was seen just once. This chain connects TRBV27 to TRBJ1-5; D is undetermined. V lost 8 bases and J 1 base, leaving 12 bases between the germline ends. Germline V lookup: CDR1 MNHEY, CDR2 SMNVEV (reference sequence). This CDR3 spans 14 amino acids. The CDR3 here is CASGSLRSNQPQHF. The CDR3 DNA follows: TGTGCCAGCGGCTCCCTGAGGAGCAATCAGCCCCAGCATTTT.

The chain uses TRBV28 and TRBJ2-3, with 8 nucleotides matching TRBD1. The CDR3 loop spans 16 amino acids. Trimming cost V 7 bases and J 0 bases; bases outside gene matches: 9. Germline CDR1 and CDR2: MDHEN and SYDVKM. CDR3 residues: CASTQWTGSSTDTQYF. In DNA, the CDR3 is TGTGCCAGCACCCAGTGGACAGGGTCTAGCACAGATACGCAGTATTTT.

The chain is built from TRBV28 and TRBJ1-5, with D unresolved. The germline V and J ends were trimmed by 4 bases and 2 bases, with 18 bases remaining between them. Germline CDR1 MDHEN, CDR2 SYDVKM. This CDR3 spans 17 amino acids. CDR3 coding DNA: TGTGCCAGCAGTTCACCTCAAACAGTTAGTGGCAATCAGCCCCAGCATTTT. It specifies CASSSPQTVSGNQPQHF.